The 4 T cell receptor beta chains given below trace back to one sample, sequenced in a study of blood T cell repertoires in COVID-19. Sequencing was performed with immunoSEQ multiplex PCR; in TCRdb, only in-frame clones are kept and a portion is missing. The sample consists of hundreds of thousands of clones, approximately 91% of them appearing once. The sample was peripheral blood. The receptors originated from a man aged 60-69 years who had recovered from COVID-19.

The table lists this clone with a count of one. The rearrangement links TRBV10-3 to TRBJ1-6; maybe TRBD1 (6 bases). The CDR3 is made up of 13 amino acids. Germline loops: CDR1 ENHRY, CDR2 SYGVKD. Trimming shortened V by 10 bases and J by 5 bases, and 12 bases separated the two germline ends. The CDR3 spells CASMDSNNSPLHF. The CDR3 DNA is TGTGCCAGCATGGACAGTAATAATTCACCCCTCCACTTT.

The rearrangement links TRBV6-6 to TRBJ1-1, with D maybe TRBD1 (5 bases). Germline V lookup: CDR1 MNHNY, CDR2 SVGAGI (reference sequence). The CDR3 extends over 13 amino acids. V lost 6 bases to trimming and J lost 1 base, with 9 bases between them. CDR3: CASRGDRNTEAFF. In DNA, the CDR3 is TGTGCCAGCAGGGGTGACAGGAACACTGAAGCTTTCTTT.

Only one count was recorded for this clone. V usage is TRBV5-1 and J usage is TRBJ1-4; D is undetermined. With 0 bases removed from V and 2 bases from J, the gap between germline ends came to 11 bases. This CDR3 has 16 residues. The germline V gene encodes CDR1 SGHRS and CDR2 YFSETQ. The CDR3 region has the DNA TGCGCCAGCAGCTTGGGATACGGAGCCACTAATGAAAAACTGTTTTTT. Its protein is CASSLGYGATNEKLFF.

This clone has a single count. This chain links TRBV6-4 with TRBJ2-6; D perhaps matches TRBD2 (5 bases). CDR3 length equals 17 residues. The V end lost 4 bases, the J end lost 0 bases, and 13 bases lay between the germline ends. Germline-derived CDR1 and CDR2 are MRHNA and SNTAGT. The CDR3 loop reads CASSVGGGHSGANVLTF. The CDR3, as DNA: TGTGCCAGCAGTGTCGGAGGTGGGCACTCTGGGGCCAACGTCCTGACTTTC.